This TCR beta chain was observed in a study of technical replicates of blood from a few donors. Germline V gene sequence: CDR1 SEHNR, CDR2 FQNEAQ (reference sequence). The CDR3 extends over 12 amino acids. The V gene lost 6 bases and the J gene lost 3 bases, with 9 bases spanning the gap. The data were produced by immunoSEQ multiplex PCR, yet TCRdb's version contains in-frame clones alone and is incomplete. The sample gives 83,000 or so clones, around 94% of which show up once; over 0.2% is in the top ten. The chain couples TRBV7-9 to TRBJ2-7, with D perhaps matching TRBD2 (5 bases). The sequencing sample was made of T cells isolated from PBMCs. This clonotype was sampled from a human donor in good health. The CDR3 nucleotides are TGTGCCAGCAGTCAAAGCGGCTACGAGCAGTACTTC. This codes for CASSQSGYEQYF.